The 29 T cell receptor beta chains below all came from one sample that was sequenced in a study of PD-1 blockade in classical Hodgkin lymphoma. Assay: immunoSEQ multiplex PCR; the TCRdb copy retains only in-frame clones and omits some. There are roughly 86,000 clones in the sample; approximately 86% occur only once, and 17% lies in the top ten. The time point: cycle 4 day 1 (C4D1), after five to seven weeks of nivolumab. Every patient had relapsed following autologous stem cell transplantation, and cohorts differed in brentuximab vedotin exposure. Specimen: peripheral blood mononuclear cells (PBMCs), collected before the fourth cycle of nivolumab. The receptors were sampled from a human donor with classical Hodgkin lymphoma.

The table lists this clone with a count of one. The V call is TRBV11-1, the J call TRBJ1-1; the D is unclear. This CDR3 is 13 amino acids long. The V end was cut by 2 bases, the J end by 6 bases, with 10 bases between. Germline lookup yields CDR1 SGHAT and CDR2 FQDESV (reference sequence). Here the CDR3 reads CASSLFRTAEAFF. CDR3 sequence (DNA): TGTGCCAGCAGCTTATTTCGTACGGCTGAAGCTTTCTTT.

The rearrangement joins TRBV7-9 to TRBJ2-7; TRBD1 matches 10 bases. The germline V gene encodes CDR1 SEHNR and CDR2 FQNEAQ (reference sequence). V trimming: 5 bases; J trimming: 6 bases; junction bases outside the gene matches: 7. This CDR3 is 14 amino acids long. The CDR3 sequence: CASSIWDRGFEQYF. DNA for the CDR3: TGTGCCAGCAGCATATGGGACAGGGGATTCGAGCAGTACTTC.

For this clone: The sample holds other DNA sequences that translate to the same CDR3. CDR3 sequence: CASSVRNTGELFF. For the CDR3, the DNA is TGTGCCAGCAGCGTACGAAACACCGGGGAGCTGTTTTTT. J is TRBJ2-2 and V is TRBV9; D gene unclear. This CDR3 is built from 13 residues. Per the germline V gene, CDR1 is SGDLS and CDR2 is YYNGEE. V shed 1 base and J shed 2 bases, with 3 bases lying between them. Filled out from reference TRBV9 and TRBJ2-2, the complete variable domain reads DSGVTQTPKHLITATGQRVTLRCSPRSGDLSVYWYQQSLDQGLQFLIQYYNGEERAKGNILERFSAQQFPDLHSELNLSSLELGDSALYFCASSVRNTGELFFGEGSRLTVL.

This clone is a singleton in its sample. The CDR3 here is CAISEHGQAGNQPQHF. As DNA, the CDR3 is TGTGCCATCAGTGAACACGGACAGGCGGGCAATCAGCCCCAGCATTTT. The rearrangement uses TRBV10-3 and TRBJ1-5; 7 bases fit TRBD1. Germline V gene sequence: CDR1 ENHRY, CDR2 SYGVKD. This CDR3 has 16 amino acids. V shed 3 bases and J 2 bases; nucleotides not matched to a gene: 7.

The chain joins TRBV5-4 to TRBJ1-2; D is possibly TRBD1 (5 bases). The ends were cut back, 0 bases at V and 4 bases at J, with 13 bases in the middle. CDR1 is SGHNT, CDR2 YYREEE, per germline (reference sequence). The length of the CDR3 is 15 residues. The DNA of the CDR3 is TGTGCCAGCAGCTTGGTTGGGCGGGGCATCTATGGCTACACCTTC. Translated, it gives CASSLVGRGIYGYTF.

The sample holds a few counts of this clone. This chain uses TRBV6-1 with TRBJ1-5, with unresolved D. The CDR3 spans 15 residues. In germline, CDR1 is MNHNS, CDR2 SASEGT. V was pared by 2 bases and J by 3 bases, with 11 bases between. The CDR3 loop reads CASSEHRQNNQPQHF. The DNA of the CDR3 is TGTGCCAGCAGTGAACACCGGCAGAACAATCAGCCCCAGCATTTT.

The rearrangement joins TRBV28 to TRBJ1-5; TRBD1 might be the D (5 bases). Deletions cut 5 bases from V and 0 bases from J, with 11 bases between. CDR1 and CDR2 from the germline V gene are MDHEN and SYDVKM. The CDR3 contains 15 residues. The CDR3 loop is CASSLPGDSNQPQHF. DNA for the CDR3: TGTGCCAGCAGTCTACCGGGGGATAGCAATCAGCCCCAGCATTTT.

This chain links TRBV11-3 with TRBJ2-1, with 10 positions matching TRBD2. With 7 bases clipped from V and 2 bases from J, the junction kept 5 bases outside the gene matches. Germline CDR1 and CDR2: SGHNT and YENEEA. The CDR3 covers 15 residues. The CDR3 is CASKASGSPYNEQFF. The CDR3 nucleotides are TGTGCCAGCAAGGCTAGCGGGAGCCCCTACAATGAGCAGTTCTTC. Supplemented by reference TRBV11-3 and TRBJ2-1, the full variable domain reads EAGVVQSPRYKIIEKKQPVAFWCNPISGHNTLYWYLQNLGQGPELLIRYENEEAVDDSQLPKDRFSAERLKGVDSTLKIQPAELGDSAVYLCASKASGSPYNEQFFGPGTRLTVL.

This chain connects TRBV11-3 to TRBJ2-3, with D perhaps given as TRBD1 or TRBD2 (5 bases each). V was trimmed by 1 base and J by 2 bases, leaving 19 bases between them. CDR1 is SGHNT, CDR2 YENEEA, per germline. This CDR3 region has 18 residues. CDR3 coding DNA: TGTGCCAGCAGCTTAGGGCCGTCGGGTTGGGGGAACACAGATACGCAGTATTTT. Translation gives CASSLGPSGWGNTDTQYF.

The genes are TRBV7-3 and TRBJ1-4; a possible D gene is TRBD1 (5 bases). The V gene's germline CDR1 is SGHTA and CDR2 FQGTGA. This CDR3 has 13 amino acids. The V and J ends lost 1 base and 8 bases respectively, with 8 bases between them. Here the CDR3 reads CASSLNGGEKLFF. CDR3 bases: TGTGCCAGCAGCTTAAATGGGGGGGAAAAACTGTTTTTT.

This clone was seen only once. The genes are TRBV15 and TRBJ2-5, with 10 positions matching TRBD2. Per the germline V gene, CDR1 is LNHNV and CDR2 is YYDKDF (reference sequence). Germline trimming cut 2 bases from V and 4 bases from J; bases unmatched to any gene: 10. The CDR3 has 17 residues. The CDR3 coding sequence is TGTGCCACCAGCAGAAATAGCCTAGCGGGAGTAGCAGAGACCCAGTACTTC. Its translation: CATSRNSLAGVAETQYF.

The chain joins TRBV19 to TRBJ2-7; 12 nucleotides align to TRBD2. The germline V gene encodes CDR1 LNHDA and CDR2 SQIVND (reference sequence). The CDR3 contains 17 residues. The V segment lost 10 bases and the J segment 0 bases; nucleotides outside the gene matches: 13. The CDR3 DNA sequence: TGTGCCACCCTAGGGGGTACTAGCGGGAGGAACTCCTACGAGCAGTACTTC. This gives the protein CATLGGTSGRNSYEQYF.

V gene TRBV5-1 combines with J gene TRBJ1-4; D may be TRBD1 (5 bases). V lost 0 bases and J lost 4, with 10 bases in between. Germline V CDR1 and CDR2: SGHRS, YFSETQ. This CDR3 region has 15 residues. The chain's CDR3 is CASSLGGVSNEKLFF. The CDR3, as DNA: TGCGCCAGCAGCTTGGGGGGCGTCAGTAATGAAAAACTGTTTTTT.

This clone was detected only once. The gene calls are TRBV7-3 and TRBJ1-1; D gene uncertain. V was clipped by 3 bases and J by 4 bases, with 12 bases between them. This CDR3 region has 14 residues. Germline V gene lookup returns CDR1 SGHTA and CDR2 FQGTGA. The CDR3 DNA follows: TGTGCCAGCAGCTTGGGTCGGCTGGGCACTGAAGCTTTCTTT. The encoded protein is CASSLGRLGTEAFF.

V is TRBV10-3 and J is TRBJ2-1; D unclear. The V and J ends lost 3 bases and 16 bases respectively, with 19 bases between them. The germline V gene has CDR1 ENHRY and CDR2 SYGVKD. The CDR3 spans 13 residues. The CDR3 DNA sequence: TGTGCCATCAGTGATGGGCCCCTTCCGATGACCTTCTTC. Its translation is CAISDGPLPMTFF.

Details on this clone: Different DNA sequences within this sample yield the same CDR3. The CDR3 loop is CASSLSSGLNTEAFF. The CDR3 DNA reads as TGTGCCAGCAGTTTATCATCGGGGCTGAACACTGAAGCTTTCTTT. The chain couples TRBV27 to TRBJ1-1; D possibly corresponds to TRBD1 (5 bases). CDR1 MNHEY and CDR2 SMNVEV come from the germline V gene (reference sequence). The ends were cut back, 0 bases at V and 0 bases at J, with 8 bases in the middle. The CDR3 is 15 amino acids.

This chain links TRBV7-8 with TRBJ1-2, with D hard to call. CDR1 is SGHVS, CDR2 FQNEAQ, per germline. The CDR3 loop spans 15 amino acids. The V gene lost 5 bases and the J gene lost 0 bases, with 13 bases spanning the gap. CDR3 in amino acids: CASSPRGLSNYGYTF. The CDR3 DNA follows: TGTGCCAGCAGCCCCCGGGGTCTCTCTAACTATGGCTACACCTTC.

V gene TRBV9 combines with J gene TRBJ2-7; D remains ambiguous. The germline V gene has CDR1 SGDLS and CDR2 YYNGEE. CDR3 length: 11 residues. V was trimmed by 3 bases and J by 3 bases, leaving 4 bases between them. The CDR3 loop reads CASSADYEQYF. In DNA, the CDR3 is TGTGCCAGCAGCGCAGACTACGAGCAGTACTTC. The full variable domain, completed using reference TRBV9 and TRBJ2-7, is DSGVTQTPKHLITATGQRVTLRCSPRSGDLSVYWYQQSLDQGLQFLIQYYNGEERAKGNILERFSAQQFPDLHSELNLSSLELGDSALYFCASSADYEQYFGPGTRLTVT.

V gene TRBV9 combines with J gene TRBJ2-7; TRBD2 might be the D (7 bases). Germline assignment: CDR1 SGDLS and CDR2 YYNGEE. Trimming left V 3 bases short and J 1 base short, with 20 bases between. The length of the CDR3 is 17 residues. As DNA, the CDR3 is TGTGCCAGCAGCGGTGGGGGGGCCCTGGGCGGTTCCTACGAGCAGTACTTC. This encodes CASSGGGALGGSYEQYF.

The chain recombines TRBV10-3 with TRBJ2-7, with 7 nucleotides matching TRBD1. Trimming cost V 6 bases and J 3 bases; bases outside gene matches: 2. Per the germline V gene, CDR1 is ENHRY and CDR2 is SYGVKD. The CDR3 covers 12 residues. This chain's CDR3 is CAIRGGNYEQYF. CDR3 bases: TGTGCCATCAGAGGGGGCAACTACGAGCAGTACTTC.

The genes are TRBV7-9 and TRBJ2-2, with D perhaps TRBD2 (6 bases). This CDR3 comprises 15 residues. Germline V CDR1 and CDR2: SEHNR, FQNEAQ (reference sequence). Trimming took 1 base from V and 3 from J, leaving 9 bases between them. CDR3: CASSLVWGDTGELFF. Written as DNA, the CDR3 is TGTGCCAGCAGCTTAGTTTGGGGGGACACCGGGGAGCTGTTTTTT.

The chain couples TRBV18 to TRBJ2-3; 8 bases align to TRBD2. The V and J ends lost 3 bases and 1 base, in that order; junction bases with no gene match: 6. The germline V gene encodes CDR1 KGHSH and CDR2 LQKENI. The length of the CDR3 is 16 residues. CDR3 coding DNA: TGTGCCAGCTCACCGGCTGCGGGAGGACGCACAGATACGCAGTATTTT. Its translation is CASSPAAGGRTDTQYF.

The chain has TRBV10-3 and TRBJ2-7, with TRBD2 matching over 13 bases. Losses at the gene ends were 4 bases for V and 1 base for J; bases not matched to a gene: 10. The CDR3 is made up of 18 amino acids. Looked up from germline, CDR1 is ENHRY and CDR2 is SYGVKD. The DNA for the CDR3 is TGTGCCATCAGTGCCACTAGCGGGAGGGGGGCGTCGTCCTACGAGCAGTACTTC. Translating it yields CAISATSGRGASSYEQYF.

J is TRBJ2-7 and V is TRBV29-1; 9 bases align to TRBD1. The CDR3 is 14 residues long. The V gene's germline CDR1 is SQVTM and CDR2 ANQGSEA. V lost 3 bases, J lost 6 bases, and 9 bases stayed unmatched. Written as DNA, the CDR3 is TGCAGCGTTGACACAGGGGGCGGTTCTAGCGAGCAGTACTTC. This translates into CSVDTGGGSSEQYF.

The chain combines TRBV28 with TRBJ1-3, with D uncertain. This CDR3 has 14 residues. Germline CDR1 MDHEN, CDR2 SYDVKM. V was trimmed by 6 bases and J by 3 bases, leaving 12 bases between them. The CDR3 region is CASRRREVGNTIYF. Written as DNA, the CDR3 is TGTGCCAGCAGGAGGAGGGAGGTTGGAAACACCATATATTTT.

V gene TRBV2 combines with J gene TRBJ1-3; D not certain. The CDR3 covers 14 residues. Germline assignment: CDR1 SNHLY and CDR2 FYNNEI. V gave up 3 bases and J gave up 4 bases, with 10 bases separating them. The CDR3 here is CASSEESGGNTIYF. The CDR3 DNA reads TGTGCCAGCAGTGAGGAGTCCGGGGGAAACACCATATATTTT.

J is TRBJ2-3 and V is TRBV19; TRBD1 matches at 9 bases. From germline, CDR1 is LNHDA and CDR2 SQIVND (reference sequence). The CDR3 has 14 residues. V shed 5 bases, J shed 1 base, and the junction held 1 base outside the gene matches. CDR3 bases: TGTGCCAGTAGTCGGGACAGGGGCACAGATACGCAGTATTTT. Amino acid sequence: CASSRDRGTDTQYF.

J is TRBJ1-2 and V is TRBV30; 9 bases match TRBD1. The CDR3 totals 14 residues. Germline values: CDR1 GTSNPN, CDR2 SVGIG (reference sequence). V gave up 8 bases and J gave up 6 bases; unmatched junction bases: 13. Written as DNA, the CDR3 is TGTGCCGGGGCGCACCTACAGGGGGCAGATGGCTACACCTTC. Translating gives CAGAHLQGADGYTF. Drawing the rest from reference TRBV30 and TRBJ1-2, the complete variable domain is SQTIHQWPATLVQPVGSPLSLECTVEGTSNPNLYWYRQAAGRGLQLLFYSVGIGQISSEVPQNLSASRPQDRQFILSSKKLLLSDSGFYLCAGAHLQGADGYTFGSGTRLTVV.

The chain carries TRBV6-5 and TRBJ2-1; maybe TRBD2 (6 bases). The germline CDR1 and CDR2 sequences are MNHEY and SVGAGI. The V gene lost 6 bases and the J gene lost 4 bases, with 16 bases spanning the gap. The CDR3 extends over 15 amino acids. In DNA form, the CDR3 reads TGTGCCAGCAGGCCTAACGGAGGGCGGTACAATGAGCAGTTCTTC. Residues: CASRPNGGRYNEQFF.